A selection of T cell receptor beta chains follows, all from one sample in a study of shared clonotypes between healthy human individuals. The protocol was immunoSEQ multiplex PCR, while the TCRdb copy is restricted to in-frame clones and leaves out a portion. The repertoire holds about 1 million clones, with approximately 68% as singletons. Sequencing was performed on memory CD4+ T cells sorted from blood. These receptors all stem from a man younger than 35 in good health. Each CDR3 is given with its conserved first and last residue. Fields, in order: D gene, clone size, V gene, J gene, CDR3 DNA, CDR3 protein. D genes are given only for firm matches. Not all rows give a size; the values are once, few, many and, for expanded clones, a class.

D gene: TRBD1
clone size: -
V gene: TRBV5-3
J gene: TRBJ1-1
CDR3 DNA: TGTGCCAGAAGCTTGGCCAGCTTGAGACAGGGATTGTTCGAGAACACTGAAGCTTTCTTT
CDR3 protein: CARSLASLRQGLFENTEAFF

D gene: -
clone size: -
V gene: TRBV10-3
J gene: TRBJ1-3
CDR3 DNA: TGTGCCATCAGCCCGACAGAGAGCTCTGGAAACACCATATATTTT
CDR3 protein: CAISPTESSGNTIYF

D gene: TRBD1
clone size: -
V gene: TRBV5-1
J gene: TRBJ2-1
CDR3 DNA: TGCGCCAGCAGCTTGGGACAGGGTGAGCAGTTCTTC
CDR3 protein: CASSLGQGEQFF

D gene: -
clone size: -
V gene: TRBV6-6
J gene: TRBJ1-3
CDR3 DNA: TGTGCCAGCAGCGGGGTGTCGAGAAACACCATATATTTT
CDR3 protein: CASSGVSRNTIYF

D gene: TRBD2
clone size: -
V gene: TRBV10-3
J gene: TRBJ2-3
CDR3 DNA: TGTGCCATCAGTGAGACCCGACTAGCGGGGGGCCCCACAGATACGCAGTATTTT
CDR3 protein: CAISETRLAGGPTDTQYF

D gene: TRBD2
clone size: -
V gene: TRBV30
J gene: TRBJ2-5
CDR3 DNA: TGTGCCTGGAGCCTTGGCGGACTAGCCGGGTCACGGGCCCAGTACTTC
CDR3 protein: CAWSLGGLAGSRAQYF

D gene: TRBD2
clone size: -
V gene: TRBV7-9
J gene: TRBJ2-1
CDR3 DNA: TGTGCCAGCAGCTCCCGAAGGCTAGCGGGAGTCAATGAGCAGTTCTTC
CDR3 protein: CASSSRRLAGVNEQFF

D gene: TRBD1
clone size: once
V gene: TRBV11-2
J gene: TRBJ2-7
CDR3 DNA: TGTGCCAGCAGCTCGGGACAGCTGAGCTCCTACGAGCAGTACTTC
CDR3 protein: CASSSGQLSSYEQYF

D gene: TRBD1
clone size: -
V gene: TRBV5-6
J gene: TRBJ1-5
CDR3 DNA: TGTGCCAGCAGCTCGATATCACAGGGGGGCAATCAGCCCCAGCATTTT
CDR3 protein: CASSSISQGGNQPQHF

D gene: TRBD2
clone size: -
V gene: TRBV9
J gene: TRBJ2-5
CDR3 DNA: TGTGCCAGCAGCCGCACAGCGGGGGTTGGGGAGACCCAGTACTTC
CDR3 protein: CASSRTAGVGETQYF

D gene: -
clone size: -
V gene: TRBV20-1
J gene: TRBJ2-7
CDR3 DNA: TGCAGTGCGAAAGACAGCTACGAGCAGTACTTC
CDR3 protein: CSAKDSYEQYF

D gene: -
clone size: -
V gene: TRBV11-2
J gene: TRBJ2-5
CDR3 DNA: TGTGCCAGCAGCTTAACCCCAAATCCACCAGAGACCCAGTACTTC
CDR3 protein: CASSLTPNPPETQYF

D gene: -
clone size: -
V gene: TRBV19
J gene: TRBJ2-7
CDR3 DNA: TGTGCCAGTAGTAAGGACCGAGAACCATACGAGCAGTACTTC
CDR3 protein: CASSKDREPYEQYF

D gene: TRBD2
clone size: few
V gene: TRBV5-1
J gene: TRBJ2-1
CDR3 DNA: TGCGCCAGCTCAGTTCTAGCGGGAGACTACAATGAGCAGTTCTTC
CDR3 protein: CASSVLAGDYNEQFF

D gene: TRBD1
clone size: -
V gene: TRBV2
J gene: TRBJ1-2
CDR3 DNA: TGTGCCAGCAGTTGGACAGGGTTGCTAAGTGGCTACACCTTC
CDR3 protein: CASSWTGLLSGYTF

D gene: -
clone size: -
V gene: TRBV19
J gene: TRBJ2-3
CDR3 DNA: TGTGCCAGTAGTATAGACGGCCGAGGGGATACGCAGTATTTT
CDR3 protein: CASSIDGRGDTQYF

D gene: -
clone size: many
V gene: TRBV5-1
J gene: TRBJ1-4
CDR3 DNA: TGCGCCAGCAGAACGGACAGTAGTAATGAAAAACTGTTTTTT
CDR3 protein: CASRTDSSNEKLFF

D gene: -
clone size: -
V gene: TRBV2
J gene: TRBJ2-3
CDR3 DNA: TGTGCCAGCAGCACGGACAGATGGGAGTATTTT
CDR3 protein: CASSTDRWEYF

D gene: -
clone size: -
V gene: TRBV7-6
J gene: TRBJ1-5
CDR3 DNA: TGTGCCAGCAGCTCAAATTCAGGGATTTCTCAGCCCCAGCATTTT
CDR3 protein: CASSSNSGISQPQHF

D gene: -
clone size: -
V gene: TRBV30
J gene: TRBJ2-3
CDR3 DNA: TGTGCCTGGAAGAGACTATCAGATACGCAGTATTTT
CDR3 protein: CAWKRLSDTQYF

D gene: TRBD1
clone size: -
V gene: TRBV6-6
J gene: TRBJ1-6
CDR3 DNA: TGTGCCAGCAGTAACAGGGGAGATTCACCCCTCCACTTT
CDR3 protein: CASSNRGDSPLHF

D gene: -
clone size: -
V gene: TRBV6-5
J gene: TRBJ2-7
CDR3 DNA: TGTGCCAGCAGTTCCATACCTACAGAGGCCGAGCAGTACTTC
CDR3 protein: CASSSIPTEAEQYF

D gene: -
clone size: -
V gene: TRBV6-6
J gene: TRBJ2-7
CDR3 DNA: TGTGCCAGCCGTTATCCGCAATCCTACGAGCAGTACTTC
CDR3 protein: CASRYPQSYEQYF

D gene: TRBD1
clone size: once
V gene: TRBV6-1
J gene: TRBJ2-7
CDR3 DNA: TGTGCCAGCAAAGGACAGGGAAAGGGCGAGCAGTACTTC
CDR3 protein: CASKGQGKGEQYF

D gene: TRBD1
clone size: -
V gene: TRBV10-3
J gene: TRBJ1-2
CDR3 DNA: TGTGCCATCAGTTTCGGGACAGTTTCGGTTGGCTACACCTTC
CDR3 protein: CAISFGTVSVGYTF

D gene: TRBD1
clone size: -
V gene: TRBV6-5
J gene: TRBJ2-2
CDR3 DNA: TGTGCCAGCAGTTACGGGGACAGGGATTTGACCGGGGAGCTGTTTTTT
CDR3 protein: CASSYGDRDLTGELFF

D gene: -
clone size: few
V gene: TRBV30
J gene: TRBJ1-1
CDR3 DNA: TGTGCCTGGAGTCTTCTGGGGGACACTGAAGCTTTCTTT
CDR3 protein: CAWSLLGDTEAFF

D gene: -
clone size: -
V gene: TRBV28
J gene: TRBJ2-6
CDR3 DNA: TGTGCCAGCAGTTTTGGACAGACCCCCTCTGGGGCCAACGTCCTGACTTTC
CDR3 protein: CASSFGQTPSGANVLTF

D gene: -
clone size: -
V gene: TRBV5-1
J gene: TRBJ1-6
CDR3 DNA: TGCGCCAGCAGCTTGGCAGGGCTAAGTGATTCACCCCTCCACTTT
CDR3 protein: CASSLAGLSDSPLHF

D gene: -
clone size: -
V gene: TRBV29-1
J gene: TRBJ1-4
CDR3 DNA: TGCAGCACTTTACAGGGAGATTCTGCAAAACTGTTTTTT
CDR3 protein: CSTLQGDSAKLFF

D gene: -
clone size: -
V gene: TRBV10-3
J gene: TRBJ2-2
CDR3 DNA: TGTGCCATCAGTGTCGTCAGCCGGGACACCGGGGAGCTGTTTTTT
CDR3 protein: CAISVVSRDTGELFF

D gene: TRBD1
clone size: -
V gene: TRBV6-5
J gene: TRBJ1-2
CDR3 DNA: TGTGCCAGCAGTGTCCCACAGGGGGTTTTCTATGGCTACACCTTC
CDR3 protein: CASSVPQGVFYGYTF

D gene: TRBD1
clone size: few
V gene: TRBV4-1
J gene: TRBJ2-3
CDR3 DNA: TGCGCCAGCAGCCAAGTGGGACAGGGGCGTTCAGGTACGCAGTATTTT
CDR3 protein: CASSQVGQGRSGTQYF

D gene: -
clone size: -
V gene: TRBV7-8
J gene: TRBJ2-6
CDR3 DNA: TGTGCCAGCAGCGTAGGGAGCTCTGGGGCCAACGTCCTGACTTTC
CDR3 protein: CASSVGSSGANVLTF

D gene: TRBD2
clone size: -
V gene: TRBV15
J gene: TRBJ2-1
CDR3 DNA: TGTGCCACCAGCAAGGGGTGGACTAGCGGCCTCAATGAGCAGTTCTTC
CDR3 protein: CATSKGWTSGLNEQFF

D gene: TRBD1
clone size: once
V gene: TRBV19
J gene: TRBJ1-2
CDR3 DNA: TGTGCCAGTCGCCGGACAGGGGGCAGCGACTATGGCTACACCTTC
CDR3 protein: CASRRTGGSDYGYTF

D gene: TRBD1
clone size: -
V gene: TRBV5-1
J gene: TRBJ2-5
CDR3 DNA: TGCGCCAGCAGCCCGGGGACAGGAGCTCAAGAGACCCAGTACTTC
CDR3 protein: CASSPGTGAQETQYF

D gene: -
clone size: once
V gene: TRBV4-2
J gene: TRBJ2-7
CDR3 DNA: TGTGCCAGCAGCCAAGGGGCTAGCGACTCCTACGAGCAGTACTTC
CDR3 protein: CASSQGASDSYEQYF

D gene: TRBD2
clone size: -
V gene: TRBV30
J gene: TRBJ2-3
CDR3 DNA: TGTGCCTGGAGTCGGAGCGGGGGGGCATATACGCAGTATTTT
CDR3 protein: CAWSRSGGAYTQYF

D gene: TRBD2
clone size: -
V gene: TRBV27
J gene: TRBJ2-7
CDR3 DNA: TGTGCCAGCAGCGGGACTAGCTGGACCTACGAGCAGTACTTC
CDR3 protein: CASSGTSWTYEQYF

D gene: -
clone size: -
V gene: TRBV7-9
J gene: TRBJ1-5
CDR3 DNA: TGTGCCAGCAGCTGGGGGGAGACCAATCAGCCCCAGCATTTT
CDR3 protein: CASSWGETNQPQHF

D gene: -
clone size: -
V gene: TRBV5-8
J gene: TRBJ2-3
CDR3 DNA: TGTGCCAGCAGGTTCTCGGGAGATACGCAGTATTTT
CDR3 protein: CASRFSGDTQYF

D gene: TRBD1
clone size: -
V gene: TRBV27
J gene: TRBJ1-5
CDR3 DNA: TGTGCCAGCAGTCCCCTAGGACAGGGGTATCAGCCCCAGCATTTT
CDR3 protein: CASSPLGQGYQPQHF

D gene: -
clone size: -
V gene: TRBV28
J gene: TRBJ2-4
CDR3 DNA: TGTGCCAGCAGGGTACGGGGGCTAGCCAAAAACATTCAGTACTTC
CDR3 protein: CASRVRGLAKNIQYF

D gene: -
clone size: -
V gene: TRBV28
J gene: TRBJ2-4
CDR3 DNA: TGTGCCAGCAGTCCGAACAGGGTCCAGTACTTC
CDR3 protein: CASSPNRVQYF

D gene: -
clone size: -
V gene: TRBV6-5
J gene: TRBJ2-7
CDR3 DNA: TGTGCCAGCAGTTACTCTACTGGGAGTTTCTACGAGCAGTACTTC
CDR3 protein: CASSYSTGSFYEQYF

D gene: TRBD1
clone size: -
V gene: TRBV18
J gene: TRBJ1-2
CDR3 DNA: TGTGCCAGCTCACAAGACAGGGGGCAGGATGGCTACACCTTC
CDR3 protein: CASSQDRGQDGYTF

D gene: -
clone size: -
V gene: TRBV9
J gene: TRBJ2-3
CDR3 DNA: TGTGCCAGCAGCGTAGTAGCGACCCGCGGGACAGATACGCAGTATTTT
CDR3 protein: CASSVVATRGTDTQYF

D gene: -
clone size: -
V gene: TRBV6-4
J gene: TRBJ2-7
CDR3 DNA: TGTGCCAGCAGCCGTGATGGTCTCGGGGGTGAAGAGCAGTACTTC
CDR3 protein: CASSRDGLGGEEQYF

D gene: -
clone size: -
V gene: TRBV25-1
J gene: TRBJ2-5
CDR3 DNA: TGTGCCAGCAGGCCAGGGGCAGTCGGTCGACTAGAGACCCAGTACTTC
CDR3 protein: CASRPGAVGRLETQYF

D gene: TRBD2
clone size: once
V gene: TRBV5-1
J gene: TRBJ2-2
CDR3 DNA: TGCGCCAGCAGCAGGACTAGCGGGACGGCCGGGGAGCTGTTTTTT
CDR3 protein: CASSRTSGTAGELFF